A selection of T cell receptor beta chains follows, all from one sample in a study of neoadjuvant anti-PD-1 for oral cavity cancer. Clones were sequenced by immunoSEQ multiplex PCR, and TCRdb holds only the in-frame ones, with some missing. The data show around 81,000 clones, about four fifths seen once. Sequences were derived from PBMCs, sampled before nivolumab (anti-PD-1) treatment. The receptors were gathered from a person aged 35-79 years with oral cavity squamous cell carcinoma. Each CDR3 is given with its conserved first and last residue. D genes are given only for firm matches. The size of a clone is reported for some rows only, either as once, few or many, or as a class for expanded clones.

v_call	clone_size	j_call	d_call	cdr3_aa	cdr3_nt
TRBV10-3	-	TRBJ2-7	TRBD2	CAITDGGEEQYF	TGTGCCATCACGGACGGGGGGGAGGAGCAGTACTTC
TRBV11-2	-	TRBJ1-2	-	CASSSAGASGGYTF	TGTGCCAGCAGCTCCGCGGGGGCCTCTGGCGGCTACACCTTC
TRBV5-1	-	TRBJ2-1	-	CASRRDSYNEQFF	TGCGCCAGCAGGCGGGACAGCTACAATGAGCAGTTCTTC
TRBV7-6	-	TRBJ1-2	-	CASSLGKDGYTF	TGTGCCAGCAGCTTAGGAAAGGATGGCTACACCTTC
TRBV19	-	TRBJ2-7	-	CASSRGSYEQYF	TGTGCCAGTAGTAGAGGCAGCTACGAGCAGTACTTC
TRBV7-2	-	TRBJ2-1	-	CASSFGGRIVDEQFF	TGTGCCAGCAGCTTTGGGGGGAGGATAGTGGATGAGCAGTTCTTC
TRBV5-1	-	TRBJ1-3	-	CASSLAAGQSSGNTIYF	TGCGCCAGCAGCTTGGCCGCAGGCCAGTCCTCTGGAAACACCATATATTTT
TRBV30	-	TRBJ1-2	-	CAYYRDTTSGYTF	TGTGCCTACTATCGGGACACAACGTCGGGCTACACCTTC
TRBV28	-	TRBJ1-2	-	CASSTRGGRPSVDYGYTF	TGTGCCAGCAGTACTCGGGGGGGGCGCCCATCGGTGGACTATGGCTACACCTTC
TRBV2	few	TRBJ2-7	-	CASRGYEQYF	TGTGCCAGCAGGGGGTACGAGCAGTACTTC
TRBV10-3	-	TRBJ1-1	-	CAISEPLSSPEAFF	TGTGCCATCAGTGAGCCGCTCAGTTCCCCTGAAGCTTTCTTT
TRBV5-1	once	TRBJ2-5	TRBD1	CASSLGLQGVVETQYF	TGCGCCAGCAGCTTGGGGTTACAGGGGGTCGTCGAGACCCAGTACTTC
TRBV5-5	once	TRBJ2-3	-	CASSFRTGGGSTDTQYF	TGTGCCAGCAGCTTCCGGACAGGCGGGGGTAGCACAGATACGCAGTATTTT
TRBV9	-	TRBJ2-3	-	CASNAGPNTDTQYF	TGTGCCAGCAACGCGGGACCTAACACAGATACGCAGTATTTT
TRBV10-3	-	TRBJ2-2	TRBD1	CAISESSRGHTGELFF	TGTGCCATCAGTGAGTCGTCCAGGGGGCACACCGGGGAGCTGTTTTTT
TRBV25-1	-	TRBJ1-3	-	CASSESLGNSVGGNTIYF	TGTGCCAGCAGTGAATCTTTGGGGAATTCAGTAGGGGGAAACACCATATATTTT
TRBV9	-	TRBJ2-7	-	CASSVARDGYEQYF	TGTGCCAGCAGCGTAGCCAGGGACGGGTACGAGCAGTACTTC
TRBV29-1	-	TRBJ1-6	-	CSVEGGGRGNSPLHF	TGCAGCGTTGAAGGGGGTGGCAGGGGAAATTCACCCCTCCACTTT
TRBV27	-	TRBJ1-1	-	CASAPGGPNTEAFF	TGTGCCAGCGCGCCCGGGGGGCCGAACACTGAAGCTTTCTTT
TRBV6-5	-	TRBJ1-2	-	CASSFTGLAYGYTF	TGTGCCAGCAGTTTTACAGGTCTCGCCTATGGCTACACCTTC
TRBV27	-	TRBJ2-7	TRBD2	CASSLSSGPSSYEQYF	TGTGCCAGCAGTTTATCTAGCGGGCCGAGCTCCTACGAGCAGTACTTC
TRBV29-1	-	TRBJ2-2	TRBD2	CSVRTSGSLSTGELFF	TGCAGCGTTCGGACTAGCGGGAGCCTTAGCACCGGGGAGCTGTTTTTT
TRBV6-1	-	TRBJ1-5	-	CASSEARTANQPQHF	TGTGCCAGCAGTGAAGCGCGTACAGCGAATCAGCCCCAGCATTTT
TRBV10-3	few	TRBJ2-4	-	CAISEGGNIQYF	TGTGCCATCAGTGAGGGGGGAAACATTCAGTACTTC
TRBV7-9	-	TRBJ1-2	-	CASSLDASGYTF	TGTGCCAGCAGCTTGGACGCTAGCGGCTACACCTTC
TRBV5-3	-	TRBJ2-6	TRBD1	CARSSRDSHSGANVLTF	TGTGCCAGAAGCTCCCGGGACAGCCACTCTGGGGCCAACGTCCTGACTTTC
TRBV13	-	TRBJ2-2	-	CASSQTGNTGELFF	TGTGCCAGCAGCCAGACAGGGAACACCGGGGAGCTGTTTTTT
TRBV10-3	-	TRBJ2-1	TRBD2	CAISEGSMGGNEQFF	TGTGCCATCAGTGAGGGTTCAATGGGAGGGAATGAGCAGTTCTTC
TRBV2	many	TRBJ1-2	-	CASSEGYRDYGYTF	TGTGCCAGCAGTGAAGGGTACAGGGACTATGGCTACACCTTC
TRBV4-1	-	TRBJ1-5	-	CASSQEGSRVDQPQHF	TGCGCCAGCAGCCAAGAAGGGTCGAGGGTCGATCAGCCCCAGCATTTT
TRBV5-4	-	TRBJ1-2	-	CASSLARDYGYTF	TGTGCCAGCAGCTTGGCGCGAGACTATGGCTACACCTTC
TRBV19	-	TRBJ2-6	-	CASTQAGFPSGANVLTF	TGTGCCAGCACCCAGGCTGGGTTTCCCTCTGGGGCCAACGTCCTGACTTTC
TRBV28	-	TRBJ1-2	-	CASSLQVYYGYTF	TGTGCCAGCAGTTTGCAGGTTTACTATGGCTACACCTTC
TRBV28	many	TRBJ2-7	-	CASRGASAYEQYF	TGTGCCAGCAGGGGGGCTAGCGCCTACGAGCAGTACTTC
TRBV7-8	-	TRBJ1-4	TRBD1	CASRQTGANEKLFF	TGTGCCAGCAGGCAGACAGGGGCTAATGAAAAACTGTTTTTT
TRBV27	-	TRBJ2-1	-	CASTAGGVYNEQFF	TGTGCCAGCACCGCAGGCGGGGTATACAATGAGCAGTTCTTC
TRBV2	once	TRBJ2-5	-	CASIPGTWGQETQYF	TGTGCCAGCATTCCAGGGACTTGGGGTCAAGAGACCCAGTACTTC
TRBV5-6	-	TRBJ1-4	-	CASSLLQTNEKLFF	TGTGCCAGCAGCTTACTACAGACTAATGAAAAACTGTTTTTT
TRBV10-3	-	TRBJ2-5	-	CAISRNDGETQYF	TGTGCCATCAGTAGGAACGACGGGGAGACCCAGTACTTC
TRBV5-1	-	TRBJ1-1	-	CASSFTGVGTEAFF	TGCGCCAGCAGCTTCACTGGGGTAGGCACTGAAGCTTTCTTT
TRBV7-6	-	TRBJ2-1	TRBD2	CASSLAQAGGYNEQFF	TGTGCCAGCAGCTTAGCGCAAGCGGGAGGGTACAATGAGCAGTTCTTC
TRBV25-1	-	TRBJ1-4	-	CASSDDTLNEKLFF	TGTGCCAGCAGTGATGACACCCTAAATGAAAAACTGTTTTTT
TRBV6-1	-	TRBJ1-2	-	CASSEYPRGANGYTF	TGTGCCAGCAGTGAATACCCGAGGGGGGCGAATGGCTACACCTTC
TRBV30	few	TRBJ1-2	-	CAWSWIGYGYTF	TGTGCCTGGAGTTGGATAGGGTATGGCTACACCTTC
TRBV5-6	-	TRBJ1-3	-	CASSTALSGNTIYF	TGTGCCAGCAGCACAGCGCTCTCTGGAAACACCATATATTTT
TRBV7-8	-	TRBJ1-5	-	CASSSAGGGQGNQPQHF	TGTGCCAGCAGCTCAGCCGGTGGAGGACAAGGCAATCAGCCCCAGCATTTT
TRBV6-5	-	TRBJ2-7	TRBD2	CASSRLAGVRKEQYF	TGTGCCAGCAGCCGACTAGCGGGAGTTCGTAAAGAGCAGTACTTC
TRBV18	-	TRBJ2-2	-	CASSPISREGELFF	TGTGCCAGCTCACCAATAAGTAGAGAAGGGGAGCTGTTTTTT
TRBV5-4	-	TRBJ1-2	TRBD1	CASSTGQDLYTF	TGTGCCAGCAGCACCGGACAGGACCTCTATACCTTC
TRBV13	-	TRBJ2-3	-	CASSSKAVGEDTQYF	TGTGCCAGCAGCTCGAAAGCTGTAGGGGAAGATACGCAGTATTTT
TRBV2	-	TRBJ2-7	-	CASSDYSDSDEQYF	TGTGCCAGCAGTGATTATAGCGACAGCGACGAGCAGTACTTC
TRBV28	-	TRBJ2-7	-	CASSIKGSKYEQYF	TGTGCCAGCAGTATAAAGGGGTCCAAGTACGAGCAGTACTTC
TRBV7-8	-	TRBJ1-2	TRBD1	CASSQQGAQGYTF	TGTGCCAGCAGCCAACAGGGGGCGCAGGGCTACACCTTC
TRBV11-2	-	TRBJ2-7	-	CASSSSYEQYF	TGTGCCAGCAGTTCTTCCTACGAGCAGTACTTC
TRBV5-6	-	TRBJ2-7	-	CASSPRRGNEQYF	TGTGCCAGCAGCCCGAGACGGGGCAACGAGCAGTACTTC
TRBV9	-	TRBJ2-3	-	CASSVSGDTQYF	TGTGCCAGCAGCGTTTCCGGAGATACGCAGTATTTT